Below, one T cell receptor (beta chain) is given with its context. What it binds is unknown. Its ends do not fully match the called genes, so a read error is possible. Production of TCR beta cDNA used around 0.45 ug total RNA together with a constant-region primer. Slightly modified ARM-PCR, run as three nested multiplex PCR rounds, produced the TCR beta libraries. Primers for the first two PCR rounds were TRBV1-TRBV30 forward primers and a C-beta reverse primer (roughly 10 cycles per round). TCRdb re-called the multiplex PCR reads through MiXCR, storing one row per CDR3 protein. The profile covers about 310,000 distinct CDR3 sequences, with 65% appearing a single time and 9% to 10% taken by the ten largest. CDR1 is ENHRY and CDR2 is SYGVKD in the germline V gene. CDR3 size: 13 residues. This sample was included in a study of tumor-infiltrating lymphocytes in primary liver carcinoma. Study-wide points: No comparison of CD4+ and CD8+ repertoires was made, since the samples were bulk unsorted. The study found a significantly higher top-250-clone fraction in tumors than in blood (p = 0.039).

The source of the blood RNA was unsorted whole blood, and germline DNA was extracted as well. The source material was peripheral blood. The receptor comes from a middle-aged man with primary liver carcinoma and hepatitis B virus infection. This rearrangement joins TRBV10-3 to TRBJ2-2, with 7 bases matching TRBD2. DNA for the CDR3: TGCGCCATCAGGGAGGGGAACACCGGGGAGCTGTTTTTT. Translated: CAIREGNTGELFF.